These 9 T cell receptor beta chains originate from one sample sequenced in a study of blood T cell repertoires in COVID-19 (dated by TCRdb to the early 2020s). Library preparation used the immunoSEQ multiplex PCR assay. Here the immuneACCESS table is served through TCRdb, limited to in-frame sequences with V and J called. Missing clones are a known gap in these copies; in checked studies unresolved V genes cover under half, and the rest lacks a known reason. The sample includes under 200,000 clones, with 86% observed a single time. Around 25% of the sample belongs to the ten largest clones. Sequencing was carried out using PBMCs or T cells enriched from blood (not recorded which). These receptors originate from a woman in her thirties or forties in a cohort exposed to, infected with or recovered from COVID-19 (not recorded which).

CDR3 amino acids: CASSQDEQGVEETQYF. The CDR3 nucleotides read TGCGCCAGCAGCCAAGATGAACAGGGGGTAGAAGAGACCCAGTACTTC. The chain carries TRBV4-1 and TRBJ2-5; 8 nucleotides agree with TRBD1. The CDR3 consists of 16 residues. Germline CDR1 and CDR2: MGHRA and YSYEKL. The V gene end was trimmed by 0 bases and the J gene end by 3 bases; junction bases not matched to a gene: 6.

The gene calls are TRBV5-4 and TRBJ2-3; D unresolved. Per the germline V gene, CDR1 is SGHNT and CDR2 is YYREEE (reference sequence). V lost 4 bases, J lost 1 base, and 10 bases lay in between. CDR3 length: 14 residues. In nucleotides, the CDR3 is TGTGCCAGCAGCACGATTACAGGCACAGATACGCAGTATTTT. It specifies CASSTITGTDTQYF.

V usage is TRBV7-2 and J usage is TRBJ1-4, with D tentatively TRBD1 (6 bases). The V end lost 3 bases, the J end lost 4 bases, and 18 bases lay between the germline ends. The CDR3 runs 17 residues. Germline V gene lookup returns CDR1 SGHTA and CDR2 FQGNSA. The CDR3 loop is CASSLGTTGGFNEKLFF. CDR3 nucleotide sequence: TGTGCCAGCAGCTTGGGGACCACGGGGGGCTTTAATGAAAAACTGTTTTTT.

This clone has a single count. The chain joins TRBV5-1 to TRBJ1-5; the match to TRBD1 covers 7 bases. In germline, CDR1 is SGHRS, CDR2 YFSETQ. This CDR3 spans 13 amino acids. The V gene end was trimmed by 3 bases and the J gene end by 5 bases; junction bases not matched to a gene: 2. This CDR3 is CASSYTGDQPQHF. DNA of the CDR3: TGCGCCAGCAGCTACACAGGGGATCAGCCCCAGCATTTT.

The rearrangement joins TRBV30 to TRBJ1-3; TRBD1 aligns across 7 bases. The CDR3 spans 13 residues. The junction had 8 bases not matched to a gene; V was cut back by 7 bases and J by 5 bases. CDR1 and CDR2 from the germline V gene are GTSNPN and SVGIG (reference sequence). CDR3 protein: CASPGDSRNTIYF. Here the CDR3 DNA reads TGTGCCTCCCCGGGGGACAGCAGAAACACCATATATTTT.

The gene calls are TRBV7-9 and TRBJ2-4, with D perhaps TRBD2 (6 bases). This CDR3 is 12 amino acids long. Trimming cost V 3 bases and J 16 bases, with 16 bases left between them. The germline V gene encodes CDR1 SEHNR and CDR2 FQNEAQ (reference sequence). The CDR3 nucleotides are TGTGCCAGCAGCTTGGGCGGAGGGTTCCTCTACTTC. Amino acids: CASSLGGGFLYF.

The V gene is TRBV6-5, the J gene TRBJ1-2; 7 bases are shared with TRBD1. CDR3 length: 15 residues. Trimming at V came to 0 bases and at J to 6 bases, leaving 7 bases not matched to a gene. Germline CDR1 MNHEY, CDR2 SVGAGI. In DNA, the CDR3 is TGTGCCAGCAGTTACTCGGGCTCAGGGGGTCATGGCTACACCTTC. Translating gives CASSYSGSGGHGYTF.

The chain recombines TRBV4-1 with TRBJ1-6; no reliable D call. CDR1 is MGHRA, CDR2 YSYEKL, per germline. With 3 bases removed from V and 8 bases from J, the gap between germline ends came to 5 bases. The CDR3 sequence is 12 residues long. The CDR3 spells CASSQDYSPLHF. The CDR3 DNA sequence: TGCGCCAGCAGCCAGGACTATTCACCCCTCCACTTT.

The rearrangement uses TRBV19 and TRBJ1-2; weak D call: TRBD1 (5 bases). V was trimmed by 7 bases and J by 8 bases, leaving 14 bases between them. The germline V gene has CDR1 LNHDA and CDR2 SQIVND (reference sequence). The CDR3 covers 12 residues. The CDR3 reads CASTPGREGYTF. The DNA of the CDR3 is TGTGCCAGTACCCCCGGCAGGGAAGGCTACACCTTC.